Below are 11 T cell receptor beta chains sequenced from a single sample in a study of vaccination and CD4 T cells after COVID-19. Researchers used the Oncomine TCR Beta short-read assay to sequence DNA from cultured CD4+ T cells. MiXCR, applied by TCRdb to the PCR reads, yields one record per CDR3 protein. The profile covers more than 20,000 distinct CDR3 sequences, with about 45% appearing a single time and around 4.2% taken by the ten largest. Described treatment: approximately 11-day PBMC culture with coronavirus spike peptide pools or control peptides (ViraFEST assay). No antigen has been identified for these receptors. Sequencing was done on a sample of CD4+ T cells from blood, cultured in vitro. The receptors shown here come from a human donor who had recovered from COVID-19.

V usage is TRBV5-8 and J usage is TRBJ2-5; perhaps D is TRBD1 or TRBD2 (5 bases each). The CDR3 extends over 17 amino acids. Trimming left V 4 bases short and J 1 base short, with 20 bases between. Germline lookup yields CDR1 SGHTS and CDR2 YDEGEE. CDR3 protein: CASSPGARSGGQETQYF. For the CDR3, the DNA is TGTGCCAGCAGCCCCGGGGCCCGATCGGGCGGCCAAGAGACCCAGTACTTC. The variable domain in full, with the rest retrieved from reference TRBV5-8 and TRBJ2-5, is EAGVTQSPTHLIKTRGQQATLRCSPISGHTSVYWYQQALGLGLQFLLWYDEGEERNRGNFPPRFSGRQFPNYSSELNVNALELEDSALYLCASSPGARSGGQETQYFGPGTRLLVL.

The chain couples TRBV20-1 to TRBJ2-1, with TRBD2 identical over 11 bases. After removal of 3 bases from V and 3 bases from J, the junction contained 1 base not matched to a gene. The CDR3 has 14 amino acids. The germline V gene has CDR1 DFQATT and CDR2 SNEGSKA (reference sequence). The CDR3 reads CSASGTSGYNEQFF. DNA of the CDR3: TGCAGTGCTAGCGGGACTAGCGGCTACAATGAGCAGTTCTTC.

This clonotype appeared a few times. V usage is TRBV6-1 and J usage is TRBJ1-2, with D possibly matching TRBD1 (6 bases). Deletions cut 7 bases from V and 7 bases from J, with 16 bases between. Germline V gene data show CDR1 as MNHNS and CDR2 as SASEGT. The CDR3 covers 13 residues. In nucleotides, the CDR3 is TGTGCCAGCAACCCAGGGGAAGGCCGTGGCTACACCTTC. Translating gives CASNPGEGRGYTF.

The V and J genes are TRBV20-1 and TRBJ2-2; TRBD1 matches 9 bases. The CDR3 sequence is 15 residues long. The germline gives CDR1 DFQATT, CDR2 SNEGSKA (reference sequence). Losses at the gene ends were 1 base for V and 9 bases for J; bases not matched to a gene: 9. For the CDR3, the DNA is TGCAGTGCTAGAGTCGACAGGGGGATGTTGCGGGAGCTGTTTTTT. Amino acids: CSARVDRGMLRELFF.

This clonotype was counted between two and nine times. The chain has TRBV20-1 and TRBJ2-6, with D possibly being TRBD1 (6 bases). Looked up from germline, CDR1 is DFQATT and CDR2 is SNEGSKA (reference sequence). The CDR3 has 15 residues. The V gene lost 6 bases and the J gene lost 2 bases, with 14 bases spanning the gap. CDR3 residues: CSASPRTAGANVLTF. The CDR3 region has the DNA TGCAGTGCGTCACCAAGGACAGCTGGGGCCAACGTCCTGACTTTC.

This clonotype was picked up one time. The chain links TRBV20-1 to TRBJ1-2, with 7 bases lining up with TRBD1. This CDR3 region has 14 residues. CDR1 and CDR2 from the germline V gene are DFQATT and SNEGSKA (reference sequence). V dropped 3 bases and J dropped 4; count of bases not matched to a gene: 8. The CDR3 coding sequence is TGCAGTGCTAGTGTACAGGGGTTCGGCTATGGCTACACCTTC. This codes for CSASVQGFGYGYTF.

The table lists this clonotype with a few counts. This chain uses TRBV7-2 with TRBJ1-2; the D gene is possibly TRBD1 (6 bases). The germline CDR1 and CDR2 sequences are SGHTA and FQGNSA. The CDR3 runs 15 residues. V was cut by 6 bases and J by 3 bases, with 17 bases left in between. CDR3: CASRPKGGQDYGYTF. CDR3 in DNA: TGTGCCAGCAGGCCTAAGGGGGGGCAGGACTATGGCTACACCTTC. Based on the CDR3 plus reference TRBV7-2 and TRBJ1-2, the full variable domain is GAGVSQSPSNKVTEKGKDVELRCDPISGHTALYWYRQSLGQGLEFLIYFQGNSAPDKSGLPSDRFSAERTGGSVSTLTIQRTQQEDSAVYLCASRPKGGQDYGYTFGSGTRLTVV.

This chain links TRBV19 with TRBJ2-7; no firm D call. V was trimmed by 3 bases and J by 2 bases, leaving 5 bases between them. Germline lookup yields CDR1 LNHDA and CDR2 SQIVND (reference sequence). The CDR3 length is 12 residues. In DNA, the CDR3 is TGTGCCAGTAGTATCGGACCCTACGAGCAGTACTTC. Translated, it gives CASSIGPYEQYF. Using reference TRBV19 and TRBJ2-7 for the parts outside the CDR3, the full variable domain is DGGITQSPKYLFRKEGQNVTLSCEQNLNHDAMYWYRQDPGQGLRLIYYSQIVNDFQKGDIAEGYSVSREKKESFPLTVTSAQKNPTAFYLCASSIGPYEQYFGPGTRLTVT.

This clonotype came up a few times. This chain links TRBV28 with TRBJ2-5; 8 bases match TRBD1. Trimming at V came to 4 bases and at J to 4 bases, leaving 8 bases not matched to a gene. Germline assignment: CDR1 MDHEN and CDR2 SYDVKM. This CDR3 region has 15 residues. CDR3 DNA: TGTGCCAGCAGTTACGACAGGGGACTCGGAGAGACCCAGTACTTC. Amino acid sequence: CASSYDRGLGETQYF.

The chain has TRBV11-2 and TRBJ1-1; D may be TRBD1 (5 bases). The V end lost 5 bases, the J end lost 3 bases, and 13 bases lay between the germline ends. The CDR3 loop spans 14 amino acids. Germline values: CDR1 SGHAT, CDR2 FQNNGV. The CDR3 DNA reads as TGTGCCAGCAGCCACTGGGGGACGGACACTGAAGCTTTCTTT. Residues: CASSHWGTDTEAFF.

This clonotype has a handful of counts. This chain links TRBV12-3 or TRBV12-4 with TRBJ1-5; D gene ambiguous. This CDR3 comprises 14 residues. V was cut by 3 bases and J by 10 bases, with 16 bases left in between. This CDR3 reads CASSFPPIDEPQHF. In DNA, the CDR3 is TGTGCCAGCAGTTTCCCCCCCATCGATGAACCCCAGCATTTT.